This section outlines one T cell receptor (beta chain) sequence together with its context. Germline V gives CDR1 MGHRA, CDR2 YSYEKL. V lost 3 bases and J 7 bases, leaving 15 bases between the germline ends. The CDR3 sequence is 15 residues long. The data derive from a study of blood T cell repertoires in COVID-19. Study at large: Acute and convalescent COVID-19 specimens originated in the United States, Italy and Spain. PBMCs, B-cell-depleted T cells, or T cells were the source of the cDNA or gDNA that made up the material.

TCRdb's copy holds only in-frame clones and misses some; the assay was immunoSEQ multiplex PCR. The sample holds about 83,000 clones; around 84% are singletons and the top ten take 7% to 9%. This TCR came from a man aged 80 or over with active or convalescent COVID-19. This rearrangement joins TRBV4-1 to TRBJ2-2; a possible D gene is TRBD1 (6 bases). Sequenced sample: peripheral blood. DNA of the CDR3: TGCGCCAGCAGCCATTCCATGGGGGCCGGCGGGGAGCTGTTTTTT. Amino acids: CASSHSMGAGGELFF.